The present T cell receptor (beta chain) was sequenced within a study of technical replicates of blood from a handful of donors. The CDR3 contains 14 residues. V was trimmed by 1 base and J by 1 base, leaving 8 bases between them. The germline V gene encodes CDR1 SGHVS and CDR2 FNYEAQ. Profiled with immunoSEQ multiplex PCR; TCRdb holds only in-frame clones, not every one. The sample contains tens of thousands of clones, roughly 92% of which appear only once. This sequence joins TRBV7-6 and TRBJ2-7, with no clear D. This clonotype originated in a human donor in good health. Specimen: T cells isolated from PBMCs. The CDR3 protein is CASSLERRSYEQYF. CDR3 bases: TGTGCCAGCAGCTTAGAGAGGCGATCCTACGAGCAGTACTTC.